Reported below is one T cell receptor beta chain. Antigen specificity is unknown. With a J-beta primer mix and a sample-barcoded 5' primer, a second PCR ran 7 to 11 cycles. TCRdb re-called the 5' RACE reads through MiXCR, storing one row per CDR3 protein. The repertoire holds approximately 600,000 distinct CDR3 sequences, with approximately 50% as singletons. These data come from a study of blood T cells in healthy people across ages. Findings of the study overall: Naive and antigen-experienced cells could not be conclusively compared, given unsorted PBMCs. More naive CD4+ cells and higher diversity marked long-lived donors relative to aged donors.

The CDR3 has 14 residues. The germline CDR1 and CDR2 sequences are MNHNS and SASEGT. The V and J ends lost 6 bases and 11 bases respectively, with 22 bases between them. Input material: blood. The rearrangement uses TRBV6-1 and TRBJ2-5; D is perhaps TRBD1 or TRBD2 (6 bases each). The source is a man aged 55 to 70 in good health. The CDR3 spells CASSGGLVSNEQYF. The CDR3 bases are TGTGCCAGCAGCGGGGGCCTCGTCTCCAATGAGCAGTACTTC.